This T cell receptor (beta chain) was obtained from a study of blood T cell repertoires in COVID-19. Study information: Acute-phase and convalescent COVID-19 samples originated in the United States, Italy and Spain. The analysed material was cDNA or gDNA that came from T cells, B-cell-depleted T cells, or PBMCs.

The CDR3 has 12 amino acids. Germline lookup yields CDR1 MNHEY and CDR2 SMNVEV (reference sequence). V lost 6 bases and J 9 bases, leaving 12 bases between the germline ends. Original data processing: Nucleated cell number was recorded as an estimate derived from reference gene primer amplification. Clones were read by immunoSEQ multiplex PCR, and TCRdb kept only the in-frame ones, dropping some. D and trimming come from the DNA, and the V and J calls and clone size come from that table. This table has 80,000 to 90,000 clones, about four fifths appearing once. Specimen: peripheral blood. The rearrangement links TRBV27 to TRBJ2-1; a possible D gene is TRBD2 (6 bases). The sequence was collected from a woman aged 65 to 85 with acute or convalescent COVID-19. CDR3 coding DNA: TGTGCCAGCAGATCCCTCGGGGGTGAGCAGTTCTTC. Residues: CASRSLGGEQFF.